The rows below give T cell receptor beta chains drawn from one sample of a study of technical replicates of blood from several donors. Repertoires were generated with immunoSEQ multiplex PCR, while TCRdb's copy carries only in-frame clones and drops some. The sample has tens of thousands of clones; 91% are singletons. Specimen: T cells isolated from PBMCs. These receptors all stem from a human donor in good health. Some clones in this sample may be carry-over from other donors' samples. CDR3s include the opening cysteine and the closing phenylalanine or tryptophan. The D gene is left open where the match is weak. Not all rows give a size; the values are once, few, many and, for expanded clones, a class.

TRBJ2-7,TRBV2,.,.,CACLQGHWDEQYF,TGTGCCTGCCTCCAGGGGCACTGGGACGAGCAGTACTTC
TRBJ2-2,TRBV28,TRBD1,.,CASTRTGVRHKNTGELFF,TGTGCCAGCACCAGGACAGGGGTGCGCCACAAGAACACCGGGGAGCTGTTTTTT
TRBJ2-5,TRBV5-1,.,.,CASSLEGNQETQYF,TGCGCCAGCAGCTTGGAGGGGAACCAAGAGACCCAGTACTTC
TRBJ1-2,TRBV5-5,TRBD1,.,CASSFPGTVYGYTF,TGTGCCAGCAGCTTCCCCGGGACAGTCTATGGCTACACCTTC
TRBJ1-3,TRBV7-8,.,.,CASSPTAGSGNTIYF,TGTGCCAGCAGCCCGACCGCGGGGTCTGGAAACACCATATATTTT
TRBJ2-1,TRBV6-5,TRBD2,once,CASTLSGNSNNEQFF,TGTGCCAGCACCCTTAGCGGGAATAGCAACAATGAGCAGTTCTTC
TRBJ2-3,TRBV5-4,.,once,CASSLPTSTDTQYF,TGTGCCAGCAGCTTACCTACTAGCACAGATACGCAGTATTTT
TRBJ1-2,TRBV5-1,TRBD1,.,CASSPGTGYGYTF,TGCGCCAGCAGCCCAGGGACAGGGTATGGCTACACCTTC
TRBJ1-1,TRBV7-6,.,.,CASSLALGTEAFF,TGTGCCAGCAGCTTAGCCCTAGGTACTGAAGCTTTCTTT
TRBJ1-2,TRBV6-1,.,once,CASRMDRNYGYTF,TGTGCCAGCAGGATGGACAGAAACTATGGCTACACCTTC
TRBJ2-1,TRBV6-6,TRBD1,.,CASRAQGDEQFF,TGTGCCAGCAGAGCACAGGGGGACGAGCAGTTCTTC
TRBJ2-5,TRBV6-5,TRBD2,.,CATETSGKGETQYF,TGTGCCACCGAGACTAGCGGAAAAGGGGAGACCCAGTACTTC
TRBJ2-2,TRBV6-6,TRBD2,once,CASRVAGGGTGELFF,TGTGCCAGCCGGGTAGCGGGAGGAGGCACCGGGGAGCTGTTTTTT
TRBJ2-7,TRBV4-1,TRBD1,.,CASSPSGRTGAVEQYF,TGCGCCAGCAGCCCATCGGGGAGGACAGGGGCAGTTGAGCAGTACTTC
TRBJ1-1,TRBV7-3,.,.,CASSLTPVGAEAFF,TGTGCCAGCAGCTTAACTCCGGTCGGGGCTGAAGCTTTCTTT
TRBJ2-1,TRBV2,TRBD2,once,CARGLGEINEQFF,TGTGCCAGGGGACTAGGGGAAATAAATGAGCAGTTCTTC
TRBJ2-1,TRBV11-3,.,.,CASSLAPSSDEQFF,TGTGCCAGCAGCTTAGCTCCTAGTTCCGATGAGCAGTTCTTC
TRBJ2-2,TRBV28,TRBD2,.,CASQREGIEGELFF,TGTGCCAGCCAGAGGGAGGGTATTGAGGGGGAGCTGTTTTTT
TRBJ1-4,TRBV5-1,.,once,CASSSAGAANEKLFF,TGCGCCAGCAGCTCCGCGGGGGCGGCTAATGAAAAACTGTTTTTT
TRBJ2-2,TRBV11-3,TRBD1,.,CASSSWSYDRGNTGELFF,TGTGCCAGCAGCTCCTGGTCCTATGACAGGGGGAACACCGGGGAGCTGTTTTTT
TRBJ2-1,TRBV5-5,.,.,CASSYRTRDLNEQFF,TGTGCCAGCAGCTATAGGACAAGGGATCTCAATGAGCAGTTCTTC
TRBJ1-1,TRBV30,.,few,CAWIYSNTEAFF,TGTGCCTGGATCTATTCGAACACTGAAGCTTTCTTT
TRBJ2-3,TRBV10-3,TRBD2,.,CAIGVTSGRATDTQYF,TGTGCCATCGGGGTAACTAGCGGGAGGGCCACAGATACGCAGTATTTT
TRBJ2-5,TRBV19,TRBD1,.,CASSSPDRGTDRQYF,TGTGCCAGTAGTAGCCCAGACAGGGGGACGGACCGGCAGTACTTC
TRBJ1-5,TRBV5-1,TRBD1,.,CASSPTGDQPQHF,TGCGCCAGCAGCCCTACAGGGGACCAGCCCCAGCATTTT
TRBJ1-1,TRBV4-1,.,.,CASSQGGGGTEAFF,TGCGCCAGCAGCCAAGGAGGGGGAGGGACTGAAGCTTTCTTT
TRBJ1-1,TRBV7-9,TRBD1,.,CASSLEQGPAEAFF,TGTGCCAGCAGCTTAGAACAGGGGCCCGCTGAAGCTTTCTTT
TRBJ2-3,TRBV9,TRBD2,once,CASSVEAGGPTDTQYF,TGTGCCAGCAGCGTAGAGGCGGGAGGTCCCACAGATACGCAGTATTTT
TRBJ2-7,TRBV12-5,.,.,CASGPGSGAGEQYF,TGTGCTAGTGGTCCAGGATCAGGGGCCGGGGAGCAGTACTTC